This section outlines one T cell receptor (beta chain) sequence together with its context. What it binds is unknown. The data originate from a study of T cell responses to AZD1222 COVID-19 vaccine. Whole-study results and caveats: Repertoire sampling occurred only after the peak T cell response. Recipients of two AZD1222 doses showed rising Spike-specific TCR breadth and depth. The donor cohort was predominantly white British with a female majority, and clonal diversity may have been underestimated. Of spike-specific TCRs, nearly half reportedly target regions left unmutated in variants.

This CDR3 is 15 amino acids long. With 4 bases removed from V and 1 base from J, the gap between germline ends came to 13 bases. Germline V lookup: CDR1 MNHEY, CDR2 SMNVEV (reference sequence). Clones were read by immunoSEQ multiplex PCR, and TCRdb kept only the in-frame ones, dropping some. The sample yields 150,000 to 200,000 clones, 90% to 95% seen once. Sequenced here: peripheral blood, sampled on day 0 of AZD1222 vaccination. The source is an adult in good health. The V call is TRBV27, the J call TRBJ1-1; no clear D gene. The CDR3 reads CASSSLEGRNTEAFF. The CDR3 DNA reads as TGTGCCAGCAGTTCCCTCGAGGGCCGGAACACTGAAGCTTTCTTT.